This entry describes one T cell receptor (beta chain). This specimen comes from a study of control samples from healthy donors and cancer patients. Germline CDR1 reads LNHNV; CDR2 reads YYDKDF (reference sequence). The CDR3 is made up of 14 amino acids. The V gene lost 1 base and the J gene lost 8 bases, with 13 bases spanning the gap. TCRdb's table, derived via immunoSEQ multiplex PCR, lists solely in-frame clones and lacks some. The table includes around 20,000 clones, 80% to 85% detected once. The chain couples TRBV15 to TRBJ2-3; D might be TRBD1 (6 bases). The material sequenced was PBMCs. The receptor was isolated from an elderly man with head and neck cancer. The CDR3 DNA reads TGTGCCACCAGCAGAGGGCAGGAAGGGGGTACGCAGTATTTT. The encoded protein is CATSRGQEGGTQYF.